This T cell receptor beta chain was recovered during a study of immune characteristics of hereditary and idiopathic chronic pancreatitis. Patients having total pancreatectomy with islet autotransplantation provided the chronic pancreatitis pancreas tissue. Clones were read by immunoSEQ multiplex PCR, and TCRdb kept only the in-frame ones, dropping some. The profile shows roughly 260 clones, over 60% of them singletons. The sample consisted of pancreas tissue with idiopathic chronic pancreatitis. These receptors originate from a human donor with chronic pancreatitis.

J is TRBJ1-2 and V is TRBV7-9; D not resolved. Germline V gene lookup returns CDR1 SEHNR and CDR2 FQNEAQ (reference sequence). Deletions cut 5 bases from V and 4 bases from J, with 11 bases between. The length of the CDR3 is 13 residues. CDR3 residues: CASSLESFYGYTF. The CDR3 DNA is TGTGCCAGCAGCCTCGAGTCCTTCTATGGCTACACCTTC. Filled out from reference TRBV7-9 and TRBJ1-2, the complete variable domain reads DTGVSQNPRHKITKRGQNVTFRCDPISEHNRLYWYRQTLGQGPEFLTYFQNEAQLEKSRLLSDRFSAERPKGSFSTLEIQRTEQGDSAMYLCASSLESFYGYTFGSGTRLTVV.